These 18 T cell receptor beta chains share one sample of origin, sequenced in a study of blood T cell repertoires in COVID-19. The data were produced by immunoSEQ multiplex PCR, yet TCRdb's version contains in-frame clones alone and is incomplete. The sample lists just over 300,000 clones; about nine tenths were seen once. Sequencing was performed on peripheral blood. The receptors originated from a woman younger than 45 with COVID-19, enrolled during active disease.

This chain joins TRBV18 and TRBJ2-5; 8 bases match TRBD1. Trimming removed 4 bases from V and 4 bases from J; junction bases left unmatched: 11. The germline gives CDR1 KGHSH, CDR2 LQKENI. This CDR3 is 16 amino acids long. The CDR3 sequence: CASSQTRTGTRETQYF. The CDR3, as DNA: TGTGCCAGCTCACAAACTCGGACAGGGACAAGAGAGACCCAGTACTTC.

This rearrangement joins TRBV19 to TRBJ1-1; tentatively, D is TRBD1 (5 bases). Per germline, CDR1 LNHDA and CDR2 SQIVND (reference sequence). This CDR3 has 12 residues. Trimming took 3 bases from V and 6 from J, leaving 8 bases between them. The CDR3 nucleotides are TGTGCCAGTAGTATTGGGGCAGCTGAAGCTTTCTTT. Translating gives CASSIGAAEAFF.

This clone was counted once. The CDR3 DNA reads as TGCGCCAGCAGCACCCGGGCGTATAGCGGCACAGATACGCAGTATTTT. Amino acid sequence: CASSTRAYSGTDTQYF. The gene calls are TRBV4-1 and TRBJ2-3; TRBD2 might be the D (5 bases). V lost 5 bases and J lost 1, with 16 bases in between. The CDR3 spans 16 residues. Germline V gene lookup returns CDR1 MGHRA and CDR2 YSYEKL.

CDR3 in amino acids: CASTAEAGYTGELFF. As DNA, the CDR3 is TGTGCCAGCACGGCAGAAGCGGGATACACCGGGGAGCTGTTTTTT. The rearrangement links TRBV6-5 to TRBJ2-2; 7 bases match TRBD2. This CDR3 has 15 residues. V dropped 7 bases and J dropped 3; count of bases not matched to a gene: 8. The germline V gene encodes CDR1 MNHEY and CDR2 SVGAGI.

The chain uses TRBV19 and TRBJ2-7, with 7 bases aligning to TRBD1. Germline loops: CDR1 LNHDA, CDR2 SQIVND (reference sequence). The V segment lost 6 bases and the J segment 1 base; nucleotides outside the gene matches: 6. CDR3 length: 14 residues. CDR3 sequence (DNA): TGTGCCAGTAGCTTGGACAGGTGGTCCTACGAGCAGTACTTC. This gives the protein CASSLDRWSYEQYF. Drawing the rest from reference TRBV19 and TRBJ2-7, the complete variable domain is DGGITQSPKYLFRKEGQNVTLSCEQNLNHDAMYWYRQDPGQGLRLIYYSQIVNDFQKGDIAEGYSVSREKKESFPLTVTSAQKNPTAFYLCASSLDRWSYEQYFGPGTRLTVT.

As concerns this clone: This CDR3 is also generated by other DNA sequences in the sample. The chain recombines TRBV5-6 with TRBJ1-4; no clear D gene. This CDR3 has 13 residues. Germline assignment: CDR1 SGHDT and CDR2 YYEEEE. The V end was cut by 4 bases, the J end by 7 bases, with 11 bases between. The CDR3, as DNA: TGTGCCAGCAGCCTAGTGGGTGGTGAAAAACTGTTTTTT. It translates to CASSLVGGEKLFF.

This clone has just one count. The chain couples TRBV4-1 to TRBJ1-4; TRBD1 aligns across 8 bases. The germline V gene has CDR1 MGHRA and CDR2 YSYEKL. The CDR3 loop spans 15 amino acids. V lost 3 bases to trimming and J lost 3 bases; unmatched junction nucleotides: 3. The CDR3 nucleotides are TGCGCCAGCAGCCAGGTACAGGGGGCTAATGAAAAACTGTTTTTT. Translation: CASSQVQGANEKLFF.

The chain carries TRBV14 and TRBJ1-3; D may be TRBD1 (5 bases). Trimming removed 4 bases at V and 1 base at J, with 14 bases between. CDR1 is SGHDN, CDR2 FVKESK, per germline. CDR3 size: 16 residues. This CDR3 reads CASSLTARASGNTIYF. The CDR3 DNA sequence: TGTGCCAGCAGCCTCACGGCCAGGGCGTCTGGAAACACCATATATTTT.

V usage is TRBV5-4 and J usage is TRBJ2-5, with 7 bases fitting TRBD1. With 3 bases clipped from V and 2 bases from J, the junction kept 10 bases outside the gene matches. Germline V gene sequence: CDR1 SGHNT, CDR2 YYREEE (reference sequence). This CDR3 comprises 16 residues. CDR3 nucleotides: TGTGCCAGCAGCTCGACAGGGTCACCTCTACAAGAGACCCAGTACTTC. Protein sequence: CASSSTGSPLQETQYF.

As DNA, the CDR3 is TGTGCCAGCAGCCATCGATCCCAACGATCCCGGGGAGGCTACACCTTC. It specifies CASSHRSQRSRGGYTF. The genes are TRBV3-1 (or the pseudogene TRBV3-2) and TRBJ1-2, with D uncertain. Trimming removed 3 bases from V and 8 bases from J, with 22 bases in between. Germline loops: CDR1 LGHDT, CDR2 YNNKEL (reference sequence). The CDR3 runs to 16 residues.

This chain links TRBV18 with TRBJ1-3; D gene unclear. This CDR3 has 16 amino acids. V shed 3 bases and J shed 0 bases, with 12 bases lying between them. Germline CDR1 reads KGHSH; CDR2 reads LQKENI. This CDR3 reads CASSPLRHDSGNTIYF. The DNA of the CDR3 is TGTGCCAGCTCACCGCTCCGACACGACTCTGGAAACACCATATATTTT.

The chain recombines TRBV11-3 with TRBJ2-2; 7 bases are shared with TRBD1. This CDR3 has 16 amino acids. The germline gives CDR1 SGHNT, CDR2 YENEEA. V shed 5 bases and J 6 bases; nucleotides not matched to a gene: 12. CDR3 coding DNA: TGTGCCAGCAGCCCCGACAGGGATACGTTCGCCGGGGAGCTGTTTTTT. Translation: CASSPDRDTFAGELFF.

Worth noting for this clone: At the DNA level, this CDR3 is encoded by other sequences in the same sample as well. The gene calls are TRBV2 and TRBJ1-2, with 7 bases identical to TRBD1. The germline CDR1 and CDR2 sequences are SNHLY and FYNNEI. J gave up 3 bases and V 3 bases, and 1 base lay outside the gene matches. This CDR3 spans 13 amino acids. This CDR3 is CASSETGHYGYTF. In DNA form, the CDR3 reads TGTGCCAGCAGTGAGACAGGGCACTATGGCTACACCTTC.

A word on this clone: The same CDR3 arises from other DNA sequences in this sample as well. The rearrangement uses TRBV5-1 and TRBJ2-5; 9 bases map to TRBD2. The CDR3 consists of 14 residues. The trim removed 2 bases at V and 2 bases at J, leaving 1 base unmatched. The germline V gene encodes CDR1 SGHRS and CDR2 YFSETQ. The CDR3 reads CASSLAGGQETQYF. CDR3 nucleotide sequence: TGCGCCAGCAGCTTAGCGGGGGGACAAGAGACCCAGTACTTC.

This clone was counted between two and nine times. This chain uses TRBV27 with TRBJ1-4; 7 nucleotides line up with TRBD1. V trimming: 10 bases; J trimming: 8 bases; junction bases outside the gene matches: 10. Germline V CDR1 and CDR2: MNHEY, SMNVEV (reference sequence). This CDR3 spans 13 amino acids. Written as DNA, the CDR3 is TGTGCCACAAGAACAGGGGCGAACGAAAAACTGTTTTTT. It specifies CATRTGANEKLFF.

The V and J genes are TRBV27 and TRBJ1-6; D remains unclear. CDR3 size: 13 residues. From germline, CDR1 is MNHEY and CDR2 SMNVEV (reference sequence). V was clipped by 3 bases and J by 7 bases, with 7 bases between them. The CDR3, as DNA: TGTGCCAGCAGTTTTGGGAGGAATTCACCCCTCCACTTT. The encoded protein is CASSFGRNSPLHF.

The rearrangement links TRBV7-2 to TRBJ2-1; TRBD2 is a possible D gene (7 bases). Germline V gene lookup returns CDR1 SGHTA and CDR2 FQGNSA. V dropped 5 bases and J dropped 8 bases, with 25 bases sitting between them. The CDR3 consists of 17 residues. CDR3 bases: TGTGCCAGCAGCACAGGGATAGGGAAGGTAGGGGGGGATGAGCAGTTCTTC. This gives the protein CASSTGIGKVGGDEQFF.

Note on this clone: The same CDR3 is also encoded by other DNA sequences in this sample. This sequence joins TRBV6-5 and TRBJ2-2; maybe TRBD2 (6 bases). Germline-derived CDR1 and CDR2 are MNHEY and SVGAGI. The CDR3 is 15 amino acids. V lost 4 bases to trimming and J lost 1 base, with 10 bases between them. The CDR3 DNA follows: TGTGCCAGCAGTTCCGGGACTGTGAACACCGGGGAGCTGTTTTTT. It translates to CASSSGTVNTGELFF.